Below are 16 T cell receptor beta chains sequenced from a single sample in a study of immune cell composition in non-small cell lung cancer (dated by TCRdb to the late 2010s). Library generation was performed with the immunoSEQ multiplex PCR assay. In its TCRdb copy, this immuneACCESS table keeps in-frame sequences only and misses some clones. Where compared with another copy, unresolved V genes explain less than half of these, and the others have no known cause. In this sample the table shows a few thousand clones, 82% of which occur a single time. The ten most abundant clones make up 35% to 40% of the sample. The sample was lung tumor tissue. Receptors were obtained from a human donor with non-small cell lung cancer.

The chain uses TRBV9 and TRBJ1-2; 11 bases map to TRBD1. The length of the CDR3 is 14 residues. Germline loops: CDR1 SGDLS, CDR2 YYNGEE. Germline trimming cut 5 bases from V and 7 bases from J; bases unmatched to any gene: 7. The CDR3 here is CASSLGQGALGYTF. DNA of the CDR3: TGTGCCAGCAGTCTAGGACAGGGGGCGCTTGGCTACACCTTC.

This clone was detected only once. V gene TRBV5-1 combines with J gene TRBJ1-5, with a possible D match to TRBD1 (6 bases). V was trimmed by 2 bases and J by 4 bases, leaving 13 bases between them. Germline CDR1 is SGHRS and CDR2 is YFSETQ. This CDR3 contains 15 residues. The CDR3 protein is CASSLAGHQNQPQHF. In DNA, the CDR3 is TGCGCCAGCAGCTTAGCGGGACATCAGAATCAGCCCCAGCATTTT.

The CDR3 reads CATSTRDTSSGNTIYF. CDR3 nucleotide sequence: TGTGCCACCAGCACCCGGGACACCAGCTCTGGAAACACCATATATTTT. The rearrangement links TRBV15 to TRBJ1-3; D possibly corresponds to TRBD1 (6 bases). Germline V gives CDR1 LNHNV, CDR2 YYDKDF (reference sequence). Trimming stripped 4 bases from V and 0 bases from J, with 13 bases between. CDR3 length: 16 amino acids.

V gene TRBV7-6 combines with J gene TRBJ2-7; 9 positions agree with TRBD1. The V gene end was trimmed by 4 bases and the J gene end by 0 bases; junction bases not matched to a gene: 7. CDR3 length: 16 amino acids. The germline V gene encodes CDR1 SGHVS and CDR2 FNYEAQ. This CDR3 reads CASSWGGQGSSYEQYF. The CDR3 DNA reads as TGTGCCAGCAGCTGGGGGGGACAGGGTAGCTCCTACGAGCAGTACTTC.

The CDR3 protein is CASPPPGGGTEAFF. The CDR3 bases are TGTGCCAGCCCACCACCCGGGGGGGGGACTGAAGCTTTCTTT. This chain links TRBV28 with TRBJ1-1, with D tentatively TRBD1 (5 bases). Per the germline V gene, CDR1 is MDHEN and CDR2 is SYDVKM. CDR3 length: 14 amino acids. V was clipped by 8 bases and J by 5 bases, with 18 bases between them.

The chain uses TRBV2 and TRBJ1-1; TRBD1 aligns across 8 bases. J gave up 0 bases and V 2 bases, and 2 bases lay outside the gene matches. Germline V gene data show CDR1 as SNHLY and CDR2 as FYNNEI. The CDR3 contains 15 residues. The CDR3 here is CASSEMGQVNTEAFF. CDR3 DNA sequence: TGTGCCAGCAGTGAAATGGGACAGGTGAACACTGAAGCTTTCTTT.

The chain joins TRBV6-6 to TRBJ2-5; D is possibly TRBD2 (6 bases). TRBJ2-7 matches the DNA end more closely, so the J call is doubtful. Germline assignment: CDR1 MNHNY and CDR2 SVGAGI (reference sequence). This CDR3 is built from 15 residues. CDR3 protein: CASSYSGTSPYEQYF. As DNA, the CDR3 is TGTGCCAGCAGTTACTCAGGGACTTCTCCCTACGAGCAGTACTTC.

This clone came up a few times. The J gene is TRBJ1-2, the V gene TRBV7-4, with D tentatively TRBD1 (6 bases). CDR1 and CDR2 from the germline V gene are SGHVT and SQSDAQ. Trimming removed 1 base from V and 4 bases from J, with 10 bases in between. CDR3 length: 14 residues. The CDR3 DNA follows: TGTGCCAGCAGCTTAGGGGACACGTTCTATGGCTACACCTTC. It specifies CASSLGDTFYGYTF. The full variable domain, with the rest looked up from reference TRBV7-4 and TRBJ1-2, is GAGVSQSPRYKVAKRGRDVALRCDSISGHVTLYWYRQTLGQGSEVLTYSQSDAQRDKSGRPSGRFSAERPERSVSTLKIQRTEQGDSAVYLCASSLGDTFYGYTFGSGTRLTVV.

This chain's CDR3 is CASSLFSRSFQQFF. The DNA for the CDR3 is TGTGCCAGCAGCTTATTTTCTCGGTCGTTTCAGCAGTTCTTC. The chain couples TRBV7-9 to TRBJ2-1; D is undetermined. V was shortened by 2 bases and J by 11 bases, with 16 bases between the two germline ends. CDR1 and CDR2 (germline): SEHNR, FQNEAQ (reference sequence). The CDR3 length is 14 residues. Using reference TRBV7-9 and TRBJ2-1 for the parts outside the CDR3, the full variable domain is DTGVSQNPRHKITKRGQNVTFRCDPISEHNRLYWYRQTLGQGPEFLTYFQNEAQLEKSRLLSDRFSAERPKGSFSTLEIQRTEQGDSAMYLCASSLFSRSFQQFFGPGTRLTVL.

The CDR3 is CASSPVQGSFYSPLHF. The CDR3 coding sequence is TGTGCCAGCAGCCCGGTACAGGGGTCGTTTTATTCACCCCTCCACTTT. The rearrangement uses TRBV7-6 and TRBJ1-6; TRBD1 agrees at 7 bases. CDR3 length equals 16 residues. Germline CDR1 SGHVS, CDR2 FNYEAQ. Unmatched junction bases numbered 12, after V lost 5 bases and J lost 8 bases.

Notes on this clone: One end of the junction varies from germline; a read error may be responsible. The chain uses TRBV30 and TRBJ2-3; D remains ambiguous. CDR1 GTSNPN and CDR2 SVGIG come from the germline V gene (reference sequence). The length of the CDR3 is 15 residues. The CDR3 protein is CAWSVNGRNTDAQYF. DNA for the CDR3: TGTGCCTGGAGTGTAAATGGCAGAAACACAGATGCGCAGTATTTT.

The rearrangement uses TRBV7-2 and TRBJ2-5; possible D gene TRBD1, 5 bases. CDR1 is SGHTA and CDR2 is FQGNSA in the germline V gene. The CDR3 has 11 amino acids. V lost 6 bases, J lost 13 bases, and 15 bases lay in between. CDR3 DNA sequence: TGTGCCAGCAGTTCCTCGACAGTTTGGTACTTC. Protein product: CASSSSTVWYF.

The rearrangement uses TRBV18 and TRBJ2-7; the D is unclear. Trimming stripped 3 bases from V and 1 base from J, with 4 bases between. This CDR3 has 12 amino acids. Looked up from germline, CDR1 is KGHSH and CDR2 is LQKENI. The CDR3 DNA reads TGTGCCAGCTCACCGAGATCCTACGAGCAGTACTTC. This encodes CASSPRSYEQYF.

The genes are TRBV7-9 and TRBJ1-5; 9 bases agree with TRBD1. The CDR3 spans 12 residues. V shed 8 bases and J 4 bases; nucleotides not matched to a gene: 0. Germline V lookup: CDR1 SEHNR, CDR2 FQNEAQ (reference sequence). CDR3 nucleotide sequence: TGTGCCAGCGGGACAGGGAATCAGCCCCAGCATTTT. Amino acid sequence: CASGTGNQPQHF.

The chain couples TRBV2 to TRBJ1-2, with D maybe TRBD1 (5 bases). Germline values: CDR1 SNHLY, CDR2 FYNNEI. V dropped 7 bases and J dropped 2 bases, with 14 bases sitting between them. This CDR3 region has 14 residues. The CDR3: CASNQQGANYGYTF. DNA for the CDR3: TGTGCCAGCAACCAGCAGGGCGCAAACTATGGCTACACCTTC. Using reference TRBV2 and TRBJ1-2 for the parts outside the CDR3, the full variable domain is EPEVTQTPSHQVTQMGQEVILRCVPISNHLYFYWYRQILGQKVEFLVSFYNNEISEKSEIFDDQFSVERPDGSNFTLKIRSTKLEDSAMYFCASNQQGANYGYTFGSGTRLTVV.

This chain uses TRBV5-4 with TRBJ2-5; D perhaps matches TRBD2 (7 bases). Trimming pared 0 bases from V and 5 bases from J, leaving 11 bases between. Germline V gives CDR1 SGHNT, CDR2 YYREEE (reference sequence). The CDR3 length is 14 residues. The CDR3: CASSLGGGQETQYF. DNA of the CDR3: TGTGCCAGCAGCTTGGGGGGGGGCCAGGAGACCCAGTACTTC.